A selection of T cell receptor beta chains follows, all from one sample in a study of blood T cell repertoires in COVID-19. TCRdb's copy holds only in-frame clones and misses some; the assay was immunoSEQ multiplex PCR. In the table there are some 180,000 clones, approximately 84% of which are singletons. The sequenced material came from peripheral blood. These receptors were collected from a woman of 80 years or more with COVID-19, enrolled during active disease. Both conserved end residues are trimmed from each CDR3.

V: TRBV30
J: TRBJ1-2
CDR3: ACSRVGHYGYT

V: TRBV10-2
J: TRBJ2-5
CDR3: ASSESGLSGTREETQY

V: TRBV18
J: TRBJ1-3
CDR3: ASSPLRGRGNTIY

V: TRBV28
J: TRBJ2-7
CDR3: ASSLATGGYEQY

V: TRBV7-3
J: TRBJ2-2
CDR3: ASSPKTTGELF

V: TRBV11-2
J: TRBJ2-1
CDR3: ASSQRGNYYEQF

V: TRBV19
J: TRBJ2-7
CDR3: ASSQRPGAYEQY

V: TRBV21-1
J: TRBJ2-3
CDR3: ASSKPGTATDTQY

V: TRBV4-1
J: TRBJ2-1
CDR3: ASSQDGRAGIEQF

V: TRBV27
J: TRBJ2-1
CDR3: ASRLDTYNEQF

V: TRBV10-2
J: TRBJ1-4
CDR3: ASSETGNEKLF

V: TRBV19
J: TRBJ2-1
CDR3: ASSMWADTNEQF

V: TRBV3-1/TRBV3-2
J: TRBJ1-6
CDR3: ASSQARQGGSPLH

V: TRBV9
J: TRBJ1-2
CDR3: ASSEPGTGHYGYT

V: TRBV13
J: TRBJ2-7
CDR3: ASSPSDRVNEQY

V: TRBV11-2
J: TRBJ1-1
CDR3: ASSPGQGVTEAF

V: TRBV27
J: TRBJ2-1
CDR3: ATNLAGSNEQF

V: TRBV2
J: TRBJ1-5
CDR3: ASGQVVPQH

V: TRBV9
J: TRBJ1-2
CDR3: ASSVGGEPRHGYT

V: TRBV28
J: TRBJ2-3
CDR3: ASSPRLSTDTQY

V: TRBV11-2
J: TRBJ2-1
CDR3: ASSRWDSNNEQF

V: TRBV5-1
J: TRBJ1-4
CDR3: ASSPGSWNEKLF

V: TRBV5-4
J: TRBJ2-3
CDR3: ASSLAGGRADTQY

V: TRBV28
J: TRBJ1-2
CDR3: ASSLLIRGPGLT

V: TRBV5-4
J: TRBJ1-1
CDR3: ASMHSPLPGVTEAF

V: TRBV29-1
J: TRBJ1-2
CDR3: SVEGSFGTGGDYT

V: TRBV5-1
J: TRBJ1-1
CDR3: ASSLRGPNTEAF

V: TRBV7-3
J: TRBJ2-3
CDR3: ASSSGTGRDTQY

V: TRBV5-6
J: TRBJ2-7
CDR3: ASSNNRGTTYEQY

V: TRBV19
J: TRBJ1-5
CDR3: ASSDRQGSQPQH

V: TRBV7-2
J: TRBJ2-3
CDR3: ASSSRQGVDTQY

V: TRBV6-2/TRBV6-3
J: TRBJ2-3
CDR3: ASSYRTGALDTQY

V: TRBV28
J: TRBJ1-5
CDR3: ASRVDRSNQPQH

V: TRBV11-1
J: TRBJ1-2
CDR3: ASSGQANYGYT

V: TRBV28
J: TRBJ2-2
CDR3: ASSFLRVTGELF

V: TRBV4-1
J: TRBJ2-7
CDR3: ASSLARGAYEQY

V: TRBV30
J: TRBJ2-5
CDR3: AWSVQRGLFMGETQY

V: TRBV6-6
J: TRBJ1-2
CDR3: ASSPDRGYGYT

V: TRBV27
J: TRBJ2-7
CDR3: ASSPQGALLYEQY

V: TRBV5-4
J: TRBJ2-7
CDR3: ASSTGQGHYEQY

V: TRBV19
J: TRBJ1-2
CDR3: ASAQGTYGYT

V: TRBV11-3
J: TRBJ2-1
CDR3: ASSSGQGSYNEQF

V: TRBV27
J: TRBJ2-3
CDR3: ASSGTIISTDTQY

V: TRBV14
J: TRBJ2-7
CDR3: ASSKGGTGHYEQY

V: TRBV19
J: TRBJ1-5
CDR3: ASTQHSTGDSNQPQH

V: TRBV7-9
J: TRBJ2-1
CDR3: ASSLSDRRNNEQF

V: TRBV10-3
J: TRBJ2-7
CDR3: AINAGDSYEQY

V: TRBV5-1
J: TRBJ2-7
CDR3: ASRLQGTYEQY

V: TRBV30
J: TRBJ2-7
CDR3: AWVRDTHSYEQY

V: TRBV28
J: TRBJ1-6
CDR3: ASRANRGDNSPLH